This T cell receptor (beta chain) came from a study of T cell responses to AZD1222 COVID-19 vaccine (dated by TCRdb to about 2021). For the study in its entirety: Because spike-specific TCR depth and breadth did not differ between the two schedules, AZD1222 recipients who got a second dose at roughly 4 weeks were pooled with those who got a second dose at roughly 12 weeks. TCR sequencing was performed for about 240 trial participants, of whom about 210 were given two doses of AZD1222 and some 26 were given two doses of MenACWY control vaccine. Enrollment into the trials was organized by age into subgroups of 18-55, 56-69 and 70-plus years, and those subgroups contained roughly 150, 30 and 60 TCR-sequenced participants, respectively. Study-wide conclusions, independent of this receptor: In the small 56-69-year group, the increase in depth fell short of significance, most likely because of low power. Vaccine-associated CD4 TCRs spanned the whole spike protein, with dominant responses in regions 160-218 and 743-854. After two AZD1222 doses, spike-specific TCR breadth and depth were significantly higher than at day 0 and than in MenACWY recipients. Conclusions about previously exposed vaccinees were limited because only 5 or 6 AZD1222 recipients were SARS-CoV-2 seropositive at baseline. Participants were mostly white British, with more females than males. The authors suggested clonal diversity may have been underestimated. Because no samples from the day 14 peak response were available, repertoires could be characterized only after the peak T cell response. Epitopes outside the regions mutated in the B.1.351 and B.1.1.7 variants were reportedly recognized by nearly half of the unique spike-specific TCRs.

Taken with the paper, the label for time point translates to: baseline before first vaccination. Vaccinee samples came from UK trials COV001 and COV002, including a single-blind randomized controlled phase 2/3 trial of AZD1222 (ChAdOx1 nCoV-19) in healthy adults. Trial participant PBMC samples were collected at day 0 and day 28 after the second dose for TCRbeta chain sequencing. The CDR3 regions of human TCRbeta chains were analyzed by immunosequencing. As for the original processing: TCRs in the repertoires were matched against a reference library of SARS-CoV-2-specific TCRs that had been generated with the MIRA antigen-specificity platform. Breadth was defined as the fraction of unique TCRs that were SARS-CoV-2-associated, and depth was defined as the fraction of total T cells that were SARS-CoV-2-associated. Using the MIRA data, every spike-specific TCR was mapped to the spike region that the TCR reacted to and assigned to either a CD4 or a CD8 class. Log10-transformed breadth and depth values were compared by one-way ANOVA with Sidak's multiple comparisons tests. Sourced from immuneACCESS, this table was stored by TCRdb with only in-frame sequences that have V and J called. A share of the clones is absent; for the studies checked, an unresolved V gene accounts for under half, and the remainder has no known explanation. V and J calls and clone size follow that table, whereas D and trimming were derived from the DNA. Recorded for this sample are some 120,000 clones; roughly 88% of them occurred a single time. The ten largest clones add up to approximately 1.5% of the sample.

On this clone: The target of this receptor is not known. Base qualities were left out, and no much larger clone turns up one base away.

V was cut back by 4 bases and J by 4 bases, leaving a gap of 24 bases between them. The germline V gene yields SGHDT for CDR1 and YYEEEE for CDR2. Counted from cysteine to phenylalanine, this CDR3 has 18 amino acids. Just the 54-base CDR3 DNA is kept, in frame starting at base 1. The TCR comes from an adult in good health. The rearrangement combines TRBV5-6 with TRBJ1-5, and the D gene may be TRBD1, 5 bases matching. The sample was peripheral blood, taken on day 0 of AZD1222 vaccination. This receptor carries the CDR3 CASSLTGAGRLMNQPQHF. In nucleotide form, the sequence is TGTGCCAGCAGCCTAACCGGGGCCGGCCGACTCATGAATCAGCCCCAGCATTTT.